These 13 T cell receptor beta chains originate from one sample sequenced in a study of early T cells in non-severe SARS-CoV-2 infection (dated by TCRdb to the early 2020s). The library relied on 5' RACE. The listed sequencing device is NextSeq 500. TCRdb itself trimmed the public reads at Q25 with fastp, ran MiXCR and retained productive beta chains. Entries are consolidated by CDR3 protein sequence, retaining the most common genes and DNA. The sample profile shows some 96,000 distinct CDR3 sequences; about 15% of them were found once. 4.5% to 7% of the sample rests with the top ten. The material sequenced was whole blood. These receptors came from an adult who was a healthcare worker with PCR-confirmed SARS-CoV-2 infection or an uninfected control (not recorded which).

The CDR3 coding sequence is TGTGCCAGCAGTTTGCGGACGGGCTATGGCTACACCTTC. This encodes CASSLRTGYGYTF. The rearrangement links TRBV28 to TRBJ1-2, with D unresolved. Between the trimmed V and J ends, which lost 3 bases and 4 bases, there was a span of 9 bases. CDR1 MDHEN and CDR2 SYDVKM come from the germline V gene. The CDR3 spans 13 residues.

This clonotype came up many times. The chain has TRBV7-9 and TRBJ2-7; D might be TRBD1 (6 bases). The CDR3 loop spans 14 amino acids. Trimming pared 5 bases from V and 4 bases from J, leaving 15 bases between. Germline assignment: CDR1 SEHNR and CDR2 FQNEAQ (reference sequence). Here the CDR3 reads CASSGLGHQYEQYF. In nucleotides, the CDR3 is TGTGCCAGCAGCGGATTGGGACATCAGTACGAGCAGTACTTC.

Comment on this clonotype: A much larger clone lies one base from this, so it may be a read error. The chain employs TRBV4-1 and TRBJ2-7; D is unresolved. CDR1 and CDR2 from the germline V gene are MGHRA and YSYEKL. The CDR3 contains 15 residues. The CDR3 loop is CASSQDRADRYGQYF. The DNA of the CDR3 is TGCGCCAGCAGCCAAGATAGGGCAGACCGATACGGGCAGTACTTC.

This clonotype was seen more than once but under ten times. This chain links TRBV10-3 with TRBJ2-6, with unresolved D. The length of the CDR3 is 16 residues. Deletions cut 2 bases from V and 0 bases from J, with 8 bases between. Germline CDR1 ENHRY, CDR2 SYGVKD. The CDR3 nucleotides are TGTGCCATCAGTGAGCTGGATCTCTCTGGGGCCAACGTCCTGACTTTC. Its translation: CAISELDLSGANVLTF.

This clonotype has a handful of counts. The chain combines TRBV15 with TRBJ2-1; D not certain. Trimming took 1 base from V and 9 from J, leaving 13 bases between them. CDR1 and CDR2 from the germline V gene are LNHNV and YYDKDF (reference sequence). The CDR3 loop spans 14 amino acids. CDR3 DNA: TGTGCCACCAGCAGAGGAGGCCTAGTTGGTGAGCAGTTCTTC. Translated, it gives CATSRGGLVGEQFF.

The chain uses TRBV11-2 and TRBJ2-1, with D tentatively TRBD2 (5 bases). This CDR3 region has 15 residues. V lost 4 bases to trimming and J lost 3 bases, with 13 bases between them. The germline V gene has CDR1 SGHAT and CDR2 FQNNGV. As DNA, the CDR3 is TGTGCCAGCAGCTCCGCTCGCGGGCTCTACAATGAGCAGTTCTTC. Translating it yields CASSSARGLYNEQFF.

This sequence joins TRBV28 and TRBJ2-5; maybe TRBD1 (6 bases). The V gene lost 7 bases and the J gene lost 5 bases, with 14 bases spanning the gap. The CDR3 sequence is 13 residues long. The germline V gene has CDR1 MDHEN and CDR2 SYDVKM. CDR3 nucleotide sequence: TGTGCCAGCACCTTGGCAGGGGAGGAGACCCAGTACTTC. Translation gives CASTLAGEETQYF.

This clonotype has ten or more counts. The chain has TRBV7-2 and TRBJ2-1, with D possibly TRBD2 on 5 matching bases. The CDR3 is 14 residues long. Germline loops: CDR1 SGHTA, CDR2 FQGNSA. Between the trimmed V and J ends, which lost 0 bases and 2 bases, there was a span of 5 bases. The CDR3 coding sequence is TGTGCCAGCAGCTTAGCGGGAGCCTACAATGAGCAGTTCTTC. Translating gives CASSLAGAYNEQFF. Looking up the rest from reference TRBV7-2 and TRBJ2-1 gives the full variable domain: GAGVSQSPSNKVTEKGKDVELRCDPISGHTALYWYRQSLGQGLEFLIYFQGNSAPDKSGLPSDRFSAERTGGSVSTLTIQRTQQEDSAVYLCASSLAGAYNEQFFGPGTRLTVL.

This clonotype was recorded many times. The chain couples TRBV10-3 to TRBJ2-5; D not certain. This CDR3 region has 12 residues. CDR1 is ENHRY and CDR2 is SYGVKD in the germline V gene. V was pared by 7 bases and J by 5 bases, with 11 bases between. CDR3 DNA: TGTGCCATCAATGGGGATGGGGAGACCCAGTACTTC. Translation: CAINGDGETQYF.

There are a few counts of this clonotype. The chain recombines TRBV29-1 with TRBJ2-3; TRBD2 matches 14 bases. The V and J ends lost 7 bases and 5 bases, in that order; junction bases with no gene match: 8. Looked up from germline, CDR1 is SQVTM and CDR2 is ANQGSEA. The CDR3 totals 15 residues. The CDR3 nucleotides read TGCAGCGCCAGGGGACTAGCGGGAGTTGTAGATACGCAGTATTTT. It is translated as CSARGLAGVVDTQYF.

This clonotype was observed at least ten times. This chain's CDR3 is CASSVRDNEQFF. Written as DNA, the CDR3 is TGTGCCAGCAGTGTAAGGGACAATGAGCAGTTCTTC. The chain combines TRBV25-1 with TRBJ2-1; D is uncertain. The CDR3 runs 12 residues. V was trimmed by 4 bases and J by 5 bases, leaving 6 bases between them. Germline CDR1 reads MGHDK; CDR2 reads SYGVNS.

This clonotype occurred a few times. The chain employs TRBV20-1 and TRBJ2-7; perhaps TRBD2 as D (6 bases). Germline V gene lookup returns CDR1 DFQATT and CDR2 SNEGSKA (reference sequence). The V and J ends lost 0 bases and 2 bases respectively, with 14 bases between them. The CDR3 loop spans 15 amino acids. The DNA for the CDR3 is TGCAGTGCTAGAGATACGCAGCGGGCTACCTACGAGCAGTACTTC. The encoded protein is CSARDTQRATYEQYF.

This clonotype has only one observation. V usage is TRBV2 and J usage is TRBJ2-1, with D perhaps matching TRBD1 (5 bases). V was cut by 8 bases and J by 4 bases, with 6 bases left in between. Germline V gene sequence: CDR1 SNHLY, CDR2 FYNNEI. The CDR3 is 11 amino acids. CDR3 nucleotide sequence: TGTGCCAGCCGACAGTACAATGAGCAGTTCTTC. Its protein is CASRQYNEQFF.